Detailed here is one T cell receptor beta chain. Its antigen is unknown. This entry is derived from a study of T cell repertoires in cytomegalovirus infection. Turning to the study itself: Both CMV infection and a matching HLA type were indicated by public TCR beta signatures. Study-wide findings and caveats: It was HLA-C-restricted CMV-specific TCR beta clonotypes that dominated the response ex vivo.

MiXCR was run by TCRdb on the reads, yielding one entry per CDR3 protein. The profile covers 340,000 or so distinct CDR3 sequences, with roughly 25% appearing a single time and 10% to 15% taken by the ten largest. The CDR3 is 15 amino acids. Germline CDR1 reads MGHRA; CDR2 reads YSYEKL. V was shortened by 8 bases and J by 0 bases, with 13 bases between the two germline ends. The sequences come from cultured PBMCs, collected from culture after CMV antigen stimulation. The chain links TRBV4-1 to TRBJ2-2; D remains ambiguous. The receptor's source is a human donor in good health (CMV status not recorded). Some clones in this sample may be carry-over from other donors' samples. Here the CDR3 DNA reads TGCGCCAGCCAATGGTCAGGCGCGAACACCGGGGAGCTGTTTTTT. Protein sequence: CASQWSGANTGELFF.